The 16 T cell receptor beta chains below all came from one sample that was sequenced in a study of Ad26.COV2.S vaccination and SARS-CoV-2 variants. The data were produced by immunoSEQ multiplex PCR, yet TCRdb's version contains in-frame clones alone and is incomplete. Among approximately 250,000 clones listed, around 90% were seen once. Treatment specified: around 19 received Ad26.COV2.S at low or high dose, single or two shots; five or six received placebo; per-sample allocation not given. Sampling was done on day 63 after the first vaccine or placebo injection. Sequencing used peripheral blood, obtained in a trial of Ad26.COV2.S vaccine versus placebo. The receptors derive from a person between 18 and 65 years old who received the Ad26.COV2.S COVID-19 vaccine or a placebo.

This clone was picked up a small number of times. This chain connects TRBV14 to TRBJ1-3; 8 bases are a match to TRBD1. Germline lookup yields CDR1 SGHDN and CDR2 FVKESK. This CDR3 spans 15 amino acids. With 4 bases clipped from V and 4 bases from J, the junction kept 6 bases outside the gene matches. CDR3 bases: TGTGCCAGCAGCCCCCGGACAGGGTCCGGAAACACCATATATTTT. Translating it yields CASSPRTGSGNTIYF.

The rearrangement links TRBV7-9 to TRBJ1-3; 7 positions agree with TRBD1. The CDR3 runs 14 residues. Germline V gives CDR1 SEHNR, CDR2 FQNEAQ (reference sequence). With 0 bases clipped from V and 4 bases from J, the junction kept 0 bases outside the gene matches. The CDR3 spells CASSLAGGGNTIYF. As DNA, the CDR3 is TGTGCCAGCAGCTTAGCAGGGGGCGGAAACACCATATATTTT.

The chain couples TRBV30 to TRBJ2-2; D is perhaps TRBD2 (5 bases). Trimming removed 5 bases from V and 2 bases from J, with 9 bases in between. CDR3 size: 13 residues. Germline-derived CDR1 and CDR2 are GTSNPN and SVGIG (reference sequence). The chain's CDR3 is CAWGSLNTGELFF. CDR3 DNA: TGTGCCTGGGGGAGTCTCAACACCGGGGAGCTGTTTTTT.

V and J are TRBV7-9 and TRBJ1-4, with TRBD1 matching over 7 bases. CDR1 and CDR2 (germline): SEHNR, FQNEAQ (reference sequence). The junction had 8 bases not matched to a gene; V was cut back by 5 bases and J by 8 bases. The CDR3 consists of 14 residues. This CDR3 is CASSRDRAQEKLFF. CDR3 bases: TGTGCCAGCAGCCGCGACAGGGCACAGGAAAAACTGTTTTTT.

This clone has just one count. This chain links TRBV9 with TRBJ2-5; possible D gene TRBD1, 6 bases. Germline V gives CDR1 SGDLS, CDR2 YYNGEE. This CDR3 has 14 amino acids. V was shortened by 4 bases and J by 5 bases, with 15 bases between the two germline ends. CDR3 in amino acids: CASSSHTGTETQYF. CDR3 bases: TGTGCCAGCAGCTCCCACACAGGGACGGAGACCCAGTACTTC.

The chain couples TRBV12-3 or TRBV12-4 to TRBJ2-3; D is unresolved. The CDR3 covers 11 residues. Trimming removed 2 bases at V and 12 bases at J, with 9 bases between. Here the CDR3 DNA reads TGTGCCAGCAGTTTACCCCCCCGTCAGTATTTT. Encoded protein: CASSLPPRQYF.

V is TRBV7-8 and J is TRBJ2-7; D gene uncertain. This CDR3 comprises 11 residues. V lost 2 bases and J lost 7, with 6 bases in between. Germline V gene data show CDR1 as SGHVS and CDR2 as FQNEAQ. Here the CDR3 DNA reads TGTGCCAGCAGCTTATCTTCGGAGCAGTACTTC. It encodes CASSLSSEQYF.

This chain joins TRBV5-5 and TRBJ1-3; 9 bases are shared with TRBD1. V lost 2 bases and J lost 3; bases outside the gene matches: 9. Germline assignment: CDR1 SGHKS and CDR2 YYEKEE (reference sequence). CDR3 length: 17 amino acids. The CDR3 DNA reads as TGTGCCAGCAGCTTCCGGGACAGGGCTTTTCGTGGAAACACCATATATTTT. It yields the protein CASSFRDRAFRGNTIYF.

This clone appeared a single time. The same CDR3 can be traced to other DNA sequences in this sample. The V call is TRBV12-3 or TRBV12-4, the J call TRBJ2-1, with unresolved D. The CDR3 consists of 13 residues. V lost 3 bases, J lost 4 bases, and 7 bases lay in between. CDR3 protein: CASSFSGYNEQFF. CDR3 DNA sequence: TGTGCCAGCAGTTTCTCCGGTTACAATGAGCAGTTCTTC.

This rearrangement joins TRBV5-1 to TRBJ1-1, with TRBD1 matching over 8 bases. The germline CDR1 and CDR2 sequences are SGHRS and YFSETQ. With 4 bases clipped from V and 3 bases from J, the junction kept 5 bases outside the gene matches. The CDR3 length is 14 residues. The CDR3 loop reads CASSIRGPDTEAFF. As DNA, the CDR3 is TGCGCCAGCAGCATCAGGGGGCCGGACACTGAAGCTTTCTTT.

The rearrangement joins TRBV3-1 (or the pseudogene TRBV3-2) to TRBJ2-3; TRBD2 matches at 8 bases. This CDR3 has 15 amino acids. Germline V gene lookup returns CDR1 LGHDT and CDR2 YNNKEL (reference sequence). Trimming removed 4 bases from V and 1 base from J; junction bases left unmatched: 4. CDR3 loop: CASSRRAGGTDTQYF. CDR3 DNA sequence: TGTGCCAGCAGCCGGAGAGCGGGGGGCACAGATACGCAGTATTTT.

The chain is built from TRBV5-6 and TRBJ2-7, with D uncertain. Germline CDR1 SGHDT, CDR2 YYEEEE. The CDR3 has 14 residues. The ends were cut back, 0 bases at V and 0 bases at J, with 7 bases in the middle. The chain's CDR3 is CASSLDRISYEQYV. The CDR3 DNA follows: TGTGCCAGCAGCTTGGACCGGATCTCCTACGAGCAGTACGTC.

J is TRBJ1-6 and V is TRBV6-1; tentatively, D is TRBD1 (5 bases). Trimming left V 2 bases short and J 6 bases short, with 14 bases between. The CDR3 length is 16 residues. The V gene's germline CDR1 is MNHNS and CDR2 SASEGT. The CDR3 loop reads CASSERGAGSNSPLHF. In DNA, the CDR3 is TGTGCCAGCAGTGAACGAGGGGCAGGGTCTAATTCACCCCTCCACTTT.

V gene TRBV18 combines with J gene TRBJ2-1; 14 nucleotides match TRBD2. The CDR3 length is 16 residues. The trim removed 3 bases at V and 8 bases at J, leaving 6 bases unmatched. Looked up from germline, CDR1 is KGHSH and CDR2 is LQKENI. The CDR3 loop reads CASSPGTSGSGYEQFF. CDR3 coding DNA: TGTGCCAGCTCACCGGGGACTAGCGGGAGTGGCTATGAGCAGTTCTTC.

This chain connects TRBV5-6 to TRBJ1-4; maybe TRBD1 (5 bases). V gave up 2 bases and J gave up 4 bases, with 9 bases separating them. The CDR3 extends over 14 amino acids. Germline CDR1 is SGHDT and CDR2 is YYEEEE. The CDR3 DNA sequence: TGTGCCAGCAGCTTATTGACAGATAATGAAAAACTGTTTTTT. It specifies CASSLLTDNEKLFF.

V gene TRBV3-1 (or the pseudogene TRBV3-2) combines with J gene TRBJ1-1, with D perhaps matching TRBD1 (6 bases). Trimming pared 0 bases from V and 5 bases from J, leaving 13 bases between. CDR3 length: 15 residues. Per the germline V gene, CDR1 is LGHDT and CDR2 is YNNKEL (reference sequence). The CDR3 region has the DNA TGTGCCAGCAGCCAAGAGGGGCAGGGGCGGACTGAAGCTTTCTTT. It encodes CASSQEGQGRTEAFF.